This entry lists 20 T cell receptor beta chains sequenced from one sample in a study of blood T cell repertoires in COVID-19. Sequencing used immunoSEQ multiplex PCR; TCRdb keeps in-frame clones, though not all of them. The sample carries over 200,000 clones, around nine tenths recorded once. Sequenced input: peripheral blood. All receptors come from a middle-aged woman with acute or convalescent COVID-19.

The V call is TRBV11-2, the J call TRBJ1-2, with 8 bases identical to TRBD1. CDR3 length: 15 amino acids. With 4 bases clipped from V and 2 bases from J, the junction kept 6 bases outside the gene matches. Germline CDR1 reads SGHAT; CDR2 reads FQNNGV. CDR3 region: CASSSYRGRNYGYTF. CDR3 sequence (DNA): TGTGCCAGCAGCTCCTACAGGGGGAGGAACTATGGCTACACCTTC.

The V and J genes are TRBV7-2 and TRBJ1-2; tentative D call: TRBD1 (6 bases). Per germline, CDR1 SGHTA and CDR2 FQGNSA. The CDR3 is 13 amino acids. V dropped 6 bases and J dropped 6 bases, with 14 bases sitting between them. CDR3 in amino acids: CASSPDSTNGYTF. The CDR3 DNA reads as TGTGCCAGCAGTCCGGACAGCACGAATGGCTACACCTTC.

The gene calls are TRBV6-5 and TRBJ1-4, with TRBD1 matching over 8 bases. The CDR3 covers 15 residues. After removal of 4 bases from V and 11 bases from J, the junction contained 12 bases not matched to a gene. Looked up from germline, CDR1 is MNHEY and CDR2 is SVGAGI. The CDR3, as DNA: TGTGCCAGCAGTTCATCAGGGGGCGTCGGGCGGAAACTGTTTTTT. Translating gives CASSSSGGVGRKLFF.

The CDR3 sequence: CASSEQRRSTDTQYF. The CDR3 bases are TGTGCCAGCAGTGAGCAGCGGAGGAGCACAGATACGCAGTATTTT. V gene TRBV6-1 combines with J gene TRBJ2-3, with a tentative D call TRBD2 (5 bases). Deletions cut 3 bases from V and 0 bases from J, with 10 bases between. The CDR3 is 15 amino acids. Germline V gene lookup returns CDR1 MNHNS and CDR2 SASEGT.

This sequence joins TRBV11-1 and TRBJ2-5; 13 nucleotides agree with TRBD2. The CDR3 has 17 residues. CDR1 is SGHAT and CDR2 is FQDESV in the germline V gene (reference sequence). The junction had 4 bases not matched to a gene; V was cut back by 0 bases and J by 3 bases. CDR3 DNA: TGTGCCAGCAGCTTAGCCTCTGGACTAGCGGGGGAAGAGACCCAGTACTTC. Its protein is CASSLASGLAGEETQYF.

This clone was observed a few times. CDR3 protein: CASLRVGQNYGYTF. The DNA for the CDR3 is TGTGCCAGCTTACGAGTTGGACAGAACTATGGCTACACCTTC. V gene TRBV2 combines with J gene TRBJ1-2; TRBD1 might be the D (6 bases). The germline CDR1 and CDR2 sequences are SNHLY and FYNNEI. The ends were cut back, 8 bases at V and 2 bases at J, with 15 bases in the middle. The CDR3 has 14 residues.

This rearrangement joins TRBV29-1 to TRBJ2-2; a possible D gene is TRBD2 (6 bases). Trimming stripped 4 bases from V and 4 bases from J, with 10 bases between. This CDR3 region has 13 residues. The V gene's germline CDR1 is SQVTM and CDR2 ANQGSEA. The CDR3 DNA sequence: TGCAGCGTTGGGAGGGGTACCACCGGGGAGCTGTTTTTT. Residues: CSVGRGTTGELFF.

This chain links TRBV5-4 with TRBJ1-2, with unresolved D. The CDR3 is 19 amino acids. The V and J ends lost 0 bases and 2 bases respectively, with 23 bases between them. Germline lookup yields CDR1 SGHNT and CDR2 YYREEE (reference sequence). The CDR3 sequence: CASSLGALQVPSLNYGYTF. CDR3 DNA sequence: TGTGCCAGCAGCTTGGGCGCCCTCCAGGTCCCCTCTCTAAACTATGGCTACACCTTC.

V gene TRBV6-5 combines with J gene TRBJ1-4, with 7 bases identical to TRBD1. J lost 0 bases, V lost 4 bases, and 5 bases had no gene match. From germline, CDR1 is MNHEY and CDR2 SVGAGI. CDR3 length: 16 residues. The CDR3 DNA reads TGTGCCAGCAGTTTCTCGGACAGGACAACTAATGAAAAACTGTTTTTT. Protein product: CASSFSDRTTNEKLFF.

The chain uses TRBV29-1 and TRBJ1-5; D not resolved. The ends were cut back, 4 bases at V and 3 bases at J, with 10 bases in the middle. The CDR3 has 13 residues. CDR1 and CDR2 from the germline V gene are SQVTM and ANQGSEA. The CDR3 is CSVGNSLNQPQHF. The CDR3 nucleotides read TGCAGCGTTGGAAACAGCCTCAATCAGCCCCAGCATTTT.

The CDR3, as DNA: TGTGCCAGCAGTAATCGGGACACCGGGGAGCTGTTTTTT. The encoded protein is CASSNRDTGELFF. This chain links TRBV12-3 or TRBV12-4 with TRBJ2-2; the D is unclear. CDR3 size: 13 residues. Trimming stripped 5 bases from V and 3 bases from J, with 7 bases between.

The rearrangement links TRBV3-1 (or the pseudogene TRBV3-2) to TRBJ1-1; D gene uncertain. Germline-derived CDR1 and CDR2 are LGHDT and YNNKEL (reference sequence). This CDR3 contains 11 residues. The germline V and J ends were trimmed by 9 bases and 0 bases, with 5 bases remaining between them. CDR3 region: CASSMNTEAFF. DNA for the CDR3: TGTGCCAGTTCCATGAACACTGAAGCTTTCTTT.

The gene calls are TRBV3-1 (or the pseudogene TRBV3-2) and TRBJ1-3; D might be TRBD1 (5 bases). The CDR3 is made up of 17 amino acids. In germline, CDR1 is LGHDT, CDR2 YNNKEL (reference sequence). Trimming shortened V by 1 base and J by 4 bases, and 17 bases separated the two germline ends. CDR3 region: CASSQGIGAGRGNTIYF. CDR3 coding DNA: TGTGCCAGCAGCCAAGGCATTGGAGCAGGGCGGGGAAACACCATATATTTT.

In regard to this clone: The junction departs from the called germline gene at one end, perhaps through a read error. The chain joins TRBV5-1 to TRBJ1-1; 8 positions match TRBD1. CDR1 and CDR2 from the germline V gene are SGHRS and YFSETQ. The CDR3 is made up of 14 amino acids. As DNA, the CDR3 is TGCGCCAGCCGCTTCGACAGGGGGAACACTGAAGCTTTCTTT. It specifies CASRFDRGNTEAFF.

The chain has TRBV5-1 and TRBJ2-5; 8 nucleotides align to TRBD1. CDR1 and CDR2 from the germline V gene are SGHRS and YFSETQ. Germline trimming cut 4 bases from V and 3 bases from J; bases unmatched to any gene: 5. The CDR3 has 14 amino acids. CDR3 in amino acids: CASSRLTGEETQYF. CDR3 in DNA: TGCGCCAGCAGCCGGCTGACAGGGGAAGAGACCCAGTACTTC.

The rearrangement joins TRBV27 to TRBJ2-3; TRBD1 matches 10 bases. The V gene's germline CDR1 is MNHEY and CDR2 SMNVEV (reference sequence). V lost 10 bases, J lost 0 bases, and 4 bases stayed unmatched. This CDR3 region has 14 residues. The CDR3 region is CATRQGASTDTQYF. CDR3 nucleotides: TGTGCCACCAGACAGGGGGCGAGCACAGATACGCAGTATTTT.

Written as DNA, the CDR3 is TGTGCCAGCTCCCAGGGGGCGGCCCTCTATGGCTACACCTTC. It is translated as CASSQGAALYGYTF. The chain employs TRBV2 and TRBJ1-2; 8 bases fit TRBD1. CDR3 length: 14 amino acids. Germline assignment: CDR1 SNHLY and CDR2 FYNNEI. The ends lost 8 bases at V and 4 bases at J; junction bases unmatched: 9.

The chain is built from TRBV24-1 and TRBJ2-7; TRBD1 aligns across 9 bases. There are 19 residues in the CDR3. In germline, CDR1 is KGHDR, CDR2 SFDVKD. V was pared by 1 base and J by 0 bases, with 12 bases of the junction left unmatched. CDR3 in DNA: TGTGCCACCAGTGATTTAGGGGACAGGGCCTCTCTCCCCTCCTACGAGCAGTACGTC. Translated: CATSDLGDRASLPSYEQYV.

The chain combines TRBV5-5 with TRBJ1-6, with unresolved D. Deletions cut 0 bases from V and 13 bases from J, with 11 bases between. This CDR3 comprises 13 residues. Germline V gives CDR1 SGHKS, CDR2 YYEKEE (reference sequence). The DNA for the CDR3 is TGTGCCAGCAGCTTGGTAACCCAGCGCCCCCTCCACTTT. It encodes CASSLVTQRPLHF.

The chain uses TRBV19 and TRBJ1-1; 7 nucleotides align to TRBD1. With 5 bases clipped from V and 2 bases from J, the junction kept 8 bases outside the gene matches. CDR3 size: 15 residues. Germline CDR1 reads LNHDA; CDR2 reads SQIVND (reference sequence). The CDR3 DNA follows: TGTGCCAGTAGTCCACGGCGGGACAGTAACACTGAAGCTTTCTTT. Residues: CASSPRRDSNTEAFF.